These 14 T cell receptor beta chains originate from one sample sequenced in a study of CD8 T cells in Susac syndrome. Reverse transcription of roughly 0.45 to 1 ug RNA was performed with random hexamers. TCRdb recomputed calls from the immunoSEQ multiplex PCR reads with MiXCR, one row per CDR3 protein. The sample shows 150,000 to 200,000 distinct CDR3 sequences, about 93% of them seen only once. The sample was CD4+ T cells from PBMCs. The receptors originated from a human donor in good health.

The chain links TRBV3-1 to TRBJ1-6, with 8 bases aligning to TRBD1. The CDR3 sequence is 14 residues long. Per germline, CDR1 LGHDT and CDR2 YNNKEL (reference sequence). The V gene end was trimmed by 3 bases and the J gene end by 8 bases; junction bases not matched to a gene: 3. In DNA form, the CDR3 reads TGTGCCAGCAGCCACAGGGGGCGAGATTCACCCCTCCACTTT. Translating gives CASSHRGRDSPLHF.

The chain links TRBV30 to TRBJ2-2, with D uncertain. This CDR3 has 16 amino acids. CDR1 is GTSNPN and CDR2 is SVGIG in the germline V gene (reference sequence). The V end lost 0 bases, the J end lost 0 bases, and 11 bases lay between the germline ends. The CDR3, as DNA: TGTGCCTGGAGTGTACCGAAGAGCTCGAACACCGGGGAGCTGTTTTTT. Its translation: CAWSVPKSSNTGELFF.

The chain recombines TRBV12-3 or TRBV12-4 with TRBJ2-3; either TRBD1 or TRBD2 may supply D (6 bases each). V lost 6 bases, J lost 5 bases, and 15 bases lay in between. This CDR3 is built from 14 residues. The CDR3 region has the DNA TGTGCCAGCAGCCGGCGGGGCAGGGGAGATACGCAGTATTTT. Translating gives CASSRRGRGDTQYF.

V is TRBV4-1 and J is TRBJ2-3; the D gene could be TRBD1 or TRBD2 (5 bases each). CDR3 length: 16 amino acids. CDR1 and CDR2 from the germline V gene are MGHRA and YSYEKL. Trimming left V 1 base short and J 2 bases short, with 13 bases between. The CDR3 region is CASSQGSGTVTDTQYF. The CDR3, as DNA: TGCGCCAGCAGCCAAGGATCCGGGACCGTCACAGATACGCAGTATTTT.

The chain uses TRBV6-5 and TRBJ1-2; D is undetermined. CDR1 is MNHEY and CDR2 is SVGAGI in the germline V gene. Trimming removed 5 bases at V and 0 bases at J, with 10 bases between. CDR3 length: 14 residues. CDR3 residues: CASSTGGTNYGYTF. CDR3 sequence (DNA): TGTGCCAGCAGTACCGGAGGTACTAACTATGGCTACACCTTC.

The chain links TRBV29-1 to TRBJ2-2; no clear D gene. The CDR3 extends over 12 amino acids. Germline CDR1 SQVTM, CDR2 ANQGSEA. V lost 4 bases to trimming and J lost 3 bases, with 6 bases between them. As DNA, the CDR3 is TGCAGCGTTGCTTTCTACACCGGGGAGCTGTTTTTT. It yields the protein CSVAFYTGELFF.

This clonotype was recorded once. CDR3 sequence (DNA): TGTGCCAGCAGGGGAGACGCCAAAAACATTCAGTACTTC. It is translated as CASRGDAKNIQYF. The chain uses TRBV2 and TRBJ2-4, with a tentative D call TRBD2 (5 bases). The CDR3 is 13 amino acids. The V gene's germline CDR1 is SNHLY and CDR2 FYNNEI. V lost 6 bases and J 1 base, leaving 7 bases between the germline ends.

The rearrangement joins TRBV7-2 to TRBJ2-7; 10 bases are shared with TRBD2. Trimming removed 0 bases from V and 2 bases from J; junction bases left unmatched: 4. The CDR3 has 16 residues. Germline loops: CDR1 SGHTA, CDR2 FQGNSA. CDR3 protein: CASSLAQLAGTYEQYF. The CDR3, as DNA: TGTGCCAGCAGCTTAGCGCAACTAGCGGGGACCTACGAGCAGTACTTC.

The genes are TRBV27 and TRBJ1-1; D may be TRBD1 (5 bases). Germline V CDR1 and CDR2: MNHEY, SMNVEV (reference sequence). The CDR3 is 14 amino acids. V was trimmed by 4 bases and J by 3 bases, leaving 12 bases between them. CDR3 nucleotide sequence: TGTGCCAGCAGTTACCGGGACGCGGACACTGAAGCTTTCTTT. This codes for CASSYRDADTEAFF.

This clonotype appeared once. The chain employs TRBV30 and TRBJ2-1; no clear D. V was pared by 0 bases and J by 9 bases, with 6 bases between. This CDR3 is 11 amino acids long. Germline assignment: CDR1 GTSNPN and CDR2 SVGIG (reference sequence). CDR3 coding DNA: TGTGCCTGGAGTGTACGTTCTGAGCAGTTCTTC. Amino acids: CAWSVRSEQFF.

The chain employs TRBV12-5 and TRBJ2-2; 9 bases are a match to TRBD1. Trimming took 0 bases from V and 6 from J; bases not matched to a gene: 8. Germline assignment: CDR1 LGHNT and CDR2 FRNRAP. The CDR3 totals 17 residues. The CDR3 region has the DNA TGTGCTAGTGGTTTGGTACTTGGGACAGGGACCGCCGGGGAGCTGTTTTTT. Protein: CASGLVLGTGTAGELFF. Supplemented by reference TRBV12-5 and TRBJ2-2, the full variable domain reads DARVTQTPRHKVTEMGQEVTMRCQPILGHNTVFWYRQTMMQGLELLAYFRNRAPLDDSGMPKDRFSAEMPDATLATLKIQPSEPRDSAVYFCASGLVLGTGTAGELFFGEGSRLTVL.

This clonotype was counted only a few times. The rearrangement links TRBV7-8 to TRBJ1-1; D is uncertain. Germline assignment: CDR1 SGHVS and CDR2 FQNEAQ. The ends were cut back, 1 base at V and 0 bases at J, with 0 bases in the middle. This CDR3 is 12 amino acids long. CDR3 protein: CASSLVNTEAFF. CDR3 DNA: TGTGCCAGCAGCTTAGTGAACACTGAAGCTTTCTTT.

The CDR3 DNA reads as TGTGCCAGCAGCTCACCGGGTTACTCCGAGAACACTGAAGCTTTCTTT. The encoded protein is CASSSPGYSENTEAFF. The chain is built from TRBV6-2 or TRBV6-3 and TRBJ1-1, with D unclear. Per germline, CDR1 MNHEY and CDR2 SVGEGT. The CDR3 length is 16 residues. V was clipped by 6 bases and J by 1 base, with 18 bases between them.

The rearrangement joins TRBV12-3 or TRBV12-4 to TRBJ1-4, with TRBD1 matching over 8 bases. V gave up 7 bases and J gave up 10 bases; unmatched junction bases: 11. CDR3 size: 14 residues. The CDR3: CASKKTGAQAKLFF. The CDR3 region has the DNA TGTGCCAGCAAAAAGACAGGGGCGCAGGCAAAACTGTTTTTT.